The present T cell receptor beta chain was sequenced within a study of shared clonotypes between healthy human individuals. CD45RO-negative, CCR7-positively selected cells formed the naive CD8 fraction, excluding terminally differentiated effector memory CD45RA+ cells. A note on this clone: No antigen is known for it.

The V gene lost 0 bases and the J gene lost 3 bases, with 15 bases spanning the gap. The length of the CDR3 is 16 residues. Germline V gives CDR1 MNHEY, CDR2 SMNVEV (reference sequence). At the deep level, the assay was run. TCRdb's copy holds only in-frame clones and misses some; the assay was immunoSEQ multiplex PCR. The sample contains more than 2 million clones, approximately 95% of which appear only once. Study results and limitations: For naive CD4 cells, approximately 4.7% of clonotypes were shared across a few donors. Against clonotypes common to all four donors, non-shared ones had lower generation probabilities.

This TCR came from a man younger than 30 in good health. The genes are TRBV27 and TRBJ2-7; D may match TRBD1 or TRBD2 (6 bases each). Input material: naive CD8+ T cells sorted from blood. CDR3 bases: TGTGCCAGCAGTTTATCGAGGGGGGAACAGGTCTACGAGCAGTACTTC. Translation gives CASSLSRGEQVYEQYF.